Shown below are 17 T cell receptor beta chains from a single sample sequenced in a study of shared clonotypes between healthy human individuals. The data were produced by immunoSEQ multiplex PCR, yet TCRdb's version contains in-frame clones alone and is incomplete. This table has about 2 million clones, approximately 94% appearing once. Positive CCR7 selection of CD45RO-negative cells yielded the naive CD8 cells, and terminally differentiated effector memory CD45RA+ cells were excluded. Sequencing was carried out using naive CD8+ T cells sorted from blood. The receptors originated from a man between 18 and 29 years old in good health.

The V and J genes are TRBV29-1 and TRBJ2-1; no reliable D call. The CDR3 covers 15 residues. Trimming removed 3 bases at V and 0 bases at J, with 12 bases between. Germline V gene lookup returns CDR1 SQVTM and CDR2 ANQGSEA. As DNA, the CDR3 is TGCAGCGTTGACACCGGGCCAAACTCCTACAATGAGCAGTTCTTC. Residues: CSVDTGPNSYNEQFF.

The chain carries TRBV4-1 and TRBJ2-7, with TRBD2 as a possible D gene (5 bases). This CDR3 has 17 amino acids. V shed 4 bases and J shed 6 bases, with 25 bases lying between them. Germline CDR1 MGHRA, CDR2 YSYEKL. The DNA for the CDR3 is TGCGCCAGCAGCCCGCCTGGCGGAGGCATCGGAGGTCTCGAGCAGTACTTC. It is translated as CASSPPGGGIGGLEQYF.

The J gene is TRBJ2-5, the V gene TRBV5-1; 7 nucleotides match TRBD1. The CDR3 extends over 14 amino acids. Germline V gene sequence: CDR1 SGHRS, CDR2 YFSETQ. The V gene end was trimmed by 4 bases and the J gene end by 0 bases; junction bases not matched to a gene: 3. The CDR3 region is CASSPGQNQETQYF. The CDR3 coding sequence is TGCGCCAGCAGCCCGGGACAGAACCAAGAGACCCAGTACTTC. The whole variable domain, remainder taken from reference TRBV5-1 and TRBJ2-5, is KAGVTQTPRYLIKTRGQQVTLSCSPISGHRSVSWYQQTPGQGLQFLFEYFSETQRNKGNFPGRFSGRQFSNSRSEMNVSTLELGDSALYLCASSPGQNQETQYFGPGTRLLVL.

CDR3 loop: CASSHQGPEKLFF. The DNA for the CDR3 is TGTGCCAGCAGTCACCAGGGTCCTGAAAAACTGTTTTTT. The V call is TRBV6-6, the J call TRBJ1-4; a possible D gene is TRBD1 (5 bases). The CDR3 runs to 13 residues. CDR1 and CDR2 (germline): MNHNY, SVGAGI (reference sequence). Deletions cut 5 bases from V and 7 bases from J, with 11 bases between.

This clone was recorded only once. The chain couples TRBV9 to TRBJ2-7; TRBD1 aligns across 10 bases. This CDR3 is 17 amino acids long. With 2 bases clipped from V and 4 bases from J, the junction kept 12 bases outside the gene matches. Germline-derived CDR1 and CDR2 are SGDLS and YYNGEE. The CDR3 DNA sequence: TGTGCCAGCAGCGTTGGGGGATCCGGGACAGGGGAGTACGAGCAGTACTTC. Residues: CASSVGGSGTGEYEQYF.

This chain connects TRBV4-2 to TRBJ2-7, with 7 bases that match TRBD2. Trimming removed 1 base from V and 0 bases from J; junction bases left unmatched: 9. This CDR3 is 17 amino acids long. CDR1 and CDR2 from the germline V gene are LGHNA and YNFKEQ. CDR3 residues: CASSQATGGDGSYEQYF. CDR3 DNA: TGTGCCAGCAGCCAAGCGACTGGGGGGGATGGCTCCTACGAGCAGTACTTC.

Worth noting for this clone: Other DNA sequences of this sample code for an identical CDR3. CDR3 coding DNA: TGCGCCAGCAGCCAAGACCCGGGACAGAGCTCTGGAAACACCATATATTTT. Its translation is CASSQDPGQSSGNTIYF. This rearrangement joins TRBV4-3 to TRBJ1-3; 7 nucleotides agree with TRBD1. The ends lost 0 bases at V and 0 bases at J; junction bases unmatched: 5. The length of the CDR3 is 17 residues. Germline V gene data show CDR1 as LGHNA and CDR2 as YSLEER.

The genes are TRBV6-5 and TRBJ2-3, with D perhaps TRBD2 (6 bases). Germline V gives CDR1 MNHEY, CDR2 SVGAGI. The CDR3 spans 16 residues. The V gene lost 0 bases and the J gene lost 4 bases, with 14 bases spanning the gap. In DNA, the CDR3 is TGTGCCAGCAGTTACTCACGAGGGAGGACCGCAGATACGCAGTATTTT. As protein: CASSYSRGRTADTQYF.

V is TRBV4-1 and J is TRBJ2-7, with 7 positions matching TRBD2. CDR3 length equals 15 residues. The V segment lost 0 bases and the J segment 7 bases; nucleotides outside the gene matches: 9. The germline V gene encodes CDR1 MGHRA and CDR2 YSYEKL. CDR3 loop: CASSQERGGRREQYF. The DNA for the CDR3 is TGCGCCAGCAGCCAAGAGCGCGGCGGGAGAAGGGAGCAGTACTTC.

The chain joins TRBV7-9 to TRBJ2-7, with D tentatively TRBD1 or TRBD2 (5 bases each). The germline gives CDR1 SEHNR, CDR2 FQNEAQ (reference sequence). The CDR3 loop spans 14 amino acids. Trimming stripped 5 bases from V and 6 bases from J, with 17 bases between. This CDR3 reads CASSPGRLGVEQYF. The CDR3 DNA is TGTGCCAGCAGCCCGGGGCGCCTTGGGGTCGAGCAGTACTTC. Full variable domain (rest looked up from reference TRBV7-9 and TRBJ2-7): DTGVSQNPRHKITKRGQNVTFRCDPISEHNRLYWYRQTLGQGPEFLTYFQNEAQLEKSRLLSDRFSAERPKGSFSTLEIQRTEQGDSAMYLCASSPGRLGVEQYFGPGTRLTVT.

Comments on this clone: This sample includes further DNA sequences coding for the same CDR3. CDR3 in amino acids: CSVLTGGSYEQYF. The CDR3 DNA sequence: TGCAGCGTTTTAACAGGGGGCAGCTACGAGCAGTACTTC. The chain uses TRBV29-1 and TRBJ2-7, with 9 bases fitting TRBD1. This CDR3 comprises 13 residues. Germline-derived CDR1 and CDR2 are SQVTM and ANQGSEA. J gave up 3 bases and V 5 bases, and 5 bases lay outside the gene matches.

The chain uses TRBV5-8 and TRBJ1-1, with D tentatively TRBD1 (5 bases). Germline CDR1 is SGHTS and CDR2 is YDEGEE. The germline V and J ends were trimmed by 1 base and 5 bases, with 15 bases remaining between them. This CDR3 spans 15 amino acids. The CDR3: CASSLMFGGRTEAFF. The CDR3 DNA is TGTGCCAGCAGCTTGATGTTTGGGGGTAGGACTGAAGCTTTCTTT.

The chain couples TRBV19 to TRBJ1-1, with D unresolved. Germline V CDR1 and CDR2: LNHDA, SQIVND (reference sequence). This CDR3 has 14 residues. V was shortened by 5 bases and J by 3 bases, with 13 bases between the two germline ends. The DNA for the CDR3 is TGTGCCAGTAGTCCTTTTGCAGCGGACACTGAAGCTTTCTTT. Its translation is CASSPFAADTEAFF.

The chain joins TRBV27 to TRBJ2-5, with D maybe TRBD1 (6 bases). CDR1 MNHEY and CDR2 SMNVEV come from the germline V gene (reference sequence). The length of the CDR3 is 12 residues. The V gene lost 8 bases and the J gene lost 3 bases, with 10 bases spanning the gap. CDR3 loop: CASHRVEETQYF. The CDR3 coding sequence is TGTGCCAGCCACAGGGTGGAAGAGACCCAGTACTTC.

In its sample, this clone was seen once. The chain is built from TRBV10-1 and TRBJ2-2, with D possibly being TRBD1 (5 bases). The CDR3 runs 16 residues. With 3 bases removed from V and 5 bases from J, the gap between germline ends came to 16 bases. The germline V gene encodes CDR1 WNHNN and CDR2 SYGVQD (reference sequence). CDR3 sequence reads: CASSDTGRGPTGELFF. The CDR3 nucleotides read TGCGCCAGCAGTGATACAGGAAGGGGTCCGACCGGGGAGCTGTTTTTT.

This clone has only a few counts. This chain connects TRBV5-1 to TRBJ1-2, with D maybe TRBD1 (5 bases). Per germline, CDR1 SGHRS and CDR2 YFSETQ. This CDR3 is built from 14 residues. V lost 0 bases and J 2 bases, leaving 8 bases between the germline ends. The CDR3: CASSLEPGNYGYTF. The CDR3 coding sequence is TGCGCCAGCAGCTTGGAGCCAGGGAACTATGGCTACACCTTC.

The chain joins TRBV28 to TRBJ2-7; 7 nucleotides agree with TRBD1. Germline V gives CDR1 MDHEN, CDR2 SYDVKM. The CDR3 has 14 residues. V lost 2 bases and J lost 2; bases outside the gene matches: 3. For the CDR3, the DNA is TGTGCCAGCAGTTTAGGGACAGTGACCTACGAGCAGTACTTC. Its protein product is CASSLGTVTYEQYF.